The source of this T cell receptor beta chain is a study of OX40 agonist ivuxolimab in advanced cancers. On the study more broadly: People in dose escalation had one of these cancers: hepatocellular carcinoma, melanoma, renal cell or head and neck cancer. Among those treated, three patients had partial responses, one with hepatocellular carcinoma and two with cutaneous melanoma. Study conclusions and caveats: Within 6 weeks, CD4+ and CD8+ blood T cells expanded clonally at 0.1 to 3.0 mg/kg.

With respect to this clone: Its target is unknown.

Blood specimens came from baseline, cycle 4 day 1, and cycle 7 day 1. There are 15 residues in the CDR3. Germline CDR1 MNHNS, CDR2 SASEGT. Trimming stripped 6 bases from V and 1 base from J, with 13 bases between. Libraries were prepared by immunoSEQ multiplex PCR; TCRdb keeps only in-frame clonotypes and omits some of them. The sample lists more than 50,000 clones; around 86% were seen once. Sequences were derived from CD4+ or CD8+ T cells sorted from blood, sampled in a trial of the OX40 agonist ivuxolimab. The origin of this receptor is an adult with an advanced solid tumor such as melanoma, head and neck, liver or kidney cancer. This rearrangement joins TRBV6-1 to TRBJ1-3; no reliable D call. The CDR3 loop is CASRAELISGNTIYF. The CDR3 coding sequence is TGTGCCAGCAGAGCGGAGCTAATTTCTGGAAACACCATATATTTT.